The entry below describes one TCR beta chain. In the original workflow: Counts of nucleated cells, estimated from reference gene primer amplification, were obtained. Method: immunoSEQ multiplex PCR; TCRdb's copy keeps in-frame clones and lacks some. From that table come the V and J calls and clone size; the DNA was used to work out D and trimming. Here the sample spans some 260,000 clones, about 80% being singletons. This record belongs to a study of blood T cell repertoires in COVID-19. Study at large: Acute-phase and convalescent COVID-19 samples originated in the United States, Italy and Spain. Sources were T cells, B-cell-depleted T cells, or PBMCs; the material itself was cDNA or gDNA.

The CDR3 covers 13 residues. V lost 3 bases, J lost 4 bases, and 10 bases lay in between. CDR1 and CDR2 (germline): SQVTM, ANQGSEA. This TCR came from an elderly woman with active or convalescent COVID-19. Sequences were obtained from peripheral blood. The chain carries TRBV29-1 and TRBJ1-3; tentative D call: TRBD1 (6 bases). This CDR3 is CSVDGGLGNTIYF. As DNA, the CDR3 is TGCAGCGTTGATGGGGGCCTAGGAAACACCATATATTTT.